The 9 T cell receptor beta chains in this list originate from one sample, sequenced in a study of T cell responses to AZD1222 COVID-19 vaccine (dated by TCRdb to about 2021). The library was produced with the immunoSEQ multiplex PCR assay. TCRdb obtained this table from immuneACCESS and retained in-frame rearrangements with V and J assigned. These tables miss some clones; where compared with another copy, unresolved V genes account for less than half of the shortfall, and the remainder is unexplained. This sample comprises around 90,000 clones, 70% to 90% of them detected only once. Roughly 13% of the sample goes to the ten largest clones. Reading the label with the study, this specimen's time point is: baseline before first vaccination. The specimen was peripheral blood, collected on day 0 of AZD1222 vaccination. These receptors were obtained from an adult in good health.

The CDR3 protein is CASSQGQGRGTEAFF. DNA of the CDR3: TGTGCCAGCAGCCAGGGACAGGGTCGTGGAACTGAAGCTTTCTTT. This chain uses TRBV14 with TRBJ1-1, with 9 bases matching TRBD1. CDR3 length: 15 amino acids. V lost 3 bases and J lost 5; bases outside the gene matches: 7. The germline V gene encodes CDR1 SGHDN and CDR2 FVKESK. Complete variable domain (other parts from reference TRBV14 and TRBJ1-1): EAGVTQFPSHSVIEKGQTVTLRCDPISGHDNLYWYRRVMGKEIKFLLHFVKESKQDESGMPNNRFLAERTGGTYSTLKVQPAELEDSGVYFCASSQGQGRGTEAFFGQGTRLTVV.

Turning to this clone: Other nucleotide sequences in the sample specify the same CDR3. DNA for the CDR3: TGTGCCAGCAGCGTCGGACAGGGGGGAAATTCACCCCTCCACTTT. Residues: CASSVGQGGNSPLHF. The gene calls are TRBV9 and TRBJ1-6; the match to TRBD1 covers 10 bases. From germline, CDR1 is SGDLS and CDR2 YYNGEE. CDR3 size: 15 residues. The ends lost 2 bases at V and 7 bases at J; junction bases unmatched: 3.

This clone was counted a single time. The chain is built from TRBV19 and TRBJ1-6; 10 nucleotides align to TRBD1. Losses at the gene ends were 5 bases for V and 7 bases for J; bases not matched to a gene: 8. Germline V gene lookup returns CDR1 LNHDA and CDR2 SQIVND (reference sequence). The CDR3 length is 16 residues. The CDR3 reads CASSPGGQGYNSPLHF. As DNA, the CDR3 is TGTGCCAGTAGTCCGGGGGGACAGGGGTACAATTCACCCCTCCACTTT.

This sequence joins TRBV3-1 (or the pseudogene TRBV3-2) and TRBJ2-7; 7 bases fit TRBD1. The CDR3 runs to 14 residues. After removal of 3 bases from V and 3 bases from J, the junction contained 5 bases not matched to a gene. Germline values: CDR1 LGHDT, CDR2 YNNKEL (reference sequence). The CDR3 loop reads CASSHVQGVYEQYF. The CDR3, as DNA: TGTGCCAGCAGCCACGTTCAGGGGGTCTACGAGCAGTACTTC.

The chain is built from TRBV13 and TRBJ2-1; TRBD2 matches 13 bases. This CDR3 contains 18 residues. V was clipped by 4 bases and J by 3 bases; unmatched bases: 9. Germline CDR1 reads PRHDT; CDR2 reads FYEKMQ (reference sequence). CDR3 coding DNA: TGTGCCAGCAGCTCGGACCGACTAGCGGGGGGTTTCTACAATGAGCAGTTCTTC. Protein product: CASSSDRLAGGFYNEQFF.

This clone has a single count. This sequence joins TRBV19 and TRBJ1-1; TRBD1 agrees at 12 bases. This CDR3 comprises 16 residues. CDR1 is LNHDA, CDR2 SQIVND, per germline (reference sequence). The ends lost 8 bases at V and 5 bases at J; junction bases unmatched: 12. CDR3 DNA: TGTGCCAGTGCTTACGGGACAGGGGGCTCGGGAACTGAAGCTTTCTTT. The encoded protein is CASAYGTGGSGTEAFF. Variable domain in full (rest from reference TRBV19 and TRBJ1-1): DGGITQSPKYLFRKEGQNVTLSCEQNLNHDAMYWYRQDPGQGLRLIYYSQIVNDFQKGDIAEGYSVSREKKESFPLTVTSAQKNPTAFYLCASAYGTGGSGTEAFFGQGTRLTVV.

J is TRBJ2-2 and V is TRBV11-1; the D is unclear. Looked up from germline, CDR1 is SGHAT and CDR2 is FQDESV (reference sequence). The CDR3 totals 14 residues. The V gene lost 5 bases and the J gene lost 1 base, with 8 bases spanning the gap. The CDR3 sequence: CASSPGLNTGELFF. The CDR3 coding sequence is TGTGCCAGCAGCCCCGGGTTGAACACCGGGGAGCTGTTTTTT.

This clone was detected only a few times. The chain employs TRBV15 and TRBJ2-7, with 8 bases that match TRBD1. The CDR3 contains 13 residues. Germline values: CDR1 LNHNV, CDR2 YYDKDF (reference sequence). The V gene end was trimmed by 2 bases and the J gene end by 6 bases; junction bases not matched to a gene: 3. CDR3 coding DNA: TGTGCCACCAGCAGACCTACAGGGGGCGAGCAGTACTTC. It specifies CATSRPTGGEQYF.

Here the CDR3 DNA reads TGTGCCAGTAGGAAAGTCAGACAGGGGGCAGGGAATGAGCAGTTCTTC. Encoded protein: CASRKVRQGAGNEQFF. The chain couples TRBV19 to TRBJ2-1; 10 bases fit TRBD1. This CDR3 spans 16 amino acids. Germline CDR1 reads LNHDA; CDR2 reads SQIVND (reference sequence). With 6 bases clipped from V and 7 bases from J, the junction kept 12 bases outside the gene matches.